What follows are 2 T cell receptor beta chains derived from one specimen sequenced in a study of cytomegalovirus exposure and HLA in healthy donors. Measured with immunoSEQ multiplex PCR; TCRdb has only the in-frame clones, and not every one. The sample yields 66,000 or so clones, around 97% seen once. Sequencing was carried out using PBMCs. Receptors originate from a woman aged 18-29 years in good health and CMV-seropositive.

The V and J genes are TRBV15 and TRBJ1-4; tentative D call: TRBD1 (6 bases). Germline V gives CDR1 LNHNV, CDR2 YYDKDF (reference sequence). V was shortened by 3 bases and J by 7 bases, with 18 bases between the two germline ends. The CDR3 covers 16 residues. CDR3: CATSSRLGQMTEKLFF. CDR3 nucleotide sequence: TGTGCCACCAGCAGCCGCCTGGGACAAATGACTGAAAAACTGTTTTTT.

The chain is built from TRBV5-6 and TRBJ2-7; 7 bases are a match to TRBD1. This CDR3 region has 14 residues. The V and J ends lost 2 bases and 4 bases, in that order; junction bases with no gene match: 6. Looked up from germline, CDR1 is SGHDT and CDR2 is YYEEEE. CDR3 DNA: TGTGCCAGCAGCTTACCGCACAGGGGATACGAGCAGTACTTC. Translated, it gives CASSLPHRGYEQYF.